A few counts support the clone carrying this T cell receptor (beta chain). What it binds is unknown. The CDR3 is made up of 14 amino acids. Germline V lookup: CDR1 MNHEY, CDR2 SMNVEV (reference sequence). Unmatched junction bases numbered 2, after V lost 0 bases and J lost 5 bases. This specimen comes from a study of T cell repertoires in cytomegalovirus infection. Overall study: CMV infection together with matching HLA type was indicated by public TCR beta signatures.

Findings and caveats of the study: Clonotype analysis showed dominance of the ex vivo response by HLA-C-restricted CMV-specific TCR beta clonotypes.

TCRdb processed the reads anew with MiXCR; each CDR3 protein has one entry. The table records about 680,000 distinct CDR3 sequences, 24% of them present only once. The chain has TRBV27 and TRBJ2-5, with 8 bases fitting TRBD1. The receptor comes from a human donor in good health (CMV status not recorded). Some clones in this sample may be carry-over from other donors' samples. Specimen: CD8+ T cells from PBMCs. CDR3 sequence reads: CASSLSRGLETQYF. The CDR3 bases are TGTGCCAGCAGTTTATCCAGGGGGCTGGAGACCCAGTACTTC.